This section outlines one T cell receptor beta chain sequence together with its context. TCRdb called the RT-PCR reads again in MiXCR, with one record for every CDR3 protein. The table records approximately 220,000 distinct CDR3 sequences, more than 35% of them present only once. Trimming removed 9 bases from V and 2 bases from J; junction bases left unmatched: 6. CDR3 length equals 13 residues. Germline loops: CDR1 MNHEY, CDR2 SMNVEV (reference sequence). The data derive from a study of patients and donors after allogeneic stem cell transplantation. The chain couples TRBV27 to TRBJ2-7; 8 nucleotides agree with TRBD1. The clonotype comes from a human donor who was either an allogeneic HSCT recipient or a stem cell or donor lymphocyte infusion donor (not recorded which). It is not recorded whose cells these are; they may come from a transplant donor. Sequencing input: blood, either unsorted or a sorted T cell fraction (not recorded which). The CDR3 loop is CASGTGFTYEQYF. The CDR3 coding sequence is TGTGCCAGTGGGACAGGCTTTACCTACGAGCAGTACTTC.